The 25 T cell receptor beta chains reported below all come from one sample, sequenced in a study of control samples from healthy donors and cancer patients. Clones were read by immunoSEQ multiplex PCR, and TCRdb kept only the in-frame ones, dropping some. The sample has about 94,000 clones, less than 95% seen once. Sequenced material: blood. These receptors all stem from a young woman in good health.

The rearrangement links TRBV13 to TRBJ2-3; 11 positions agree with TRBD2. The germline V gene has CDR1 PRHDT and CDR2 FYEKMQ (reference sequence). The CDR3 has 16 amino acids. V lost 5 bases and J lost 2; bases outside the gene matches: 6. The CDR3 protein is CASSRGTSGLTDTQYF. The CDR3 bases are TGTGCCAGCAGCCGGGGGACTAGCGGACTCACAGATACGCAGTATTTT.

V and J are TRBV11-2 and TRBJ2-7, with unresolved D. Germline loops: CDR1 SGHAT, CDR2 FQNNGV. The CDR3 consists of 14 residues. The V and J ends lost 1 base and 2 bases respectively, with 9 bases between them. CDR3 region: CASSLVYSPYEQYF. As DNA, the CDR3 is TGTGCCAGCAGCTTAGTTTACAGTCCCTACGAGCAGTACTTC.

The chain joins TRBV5-6 to TRBJ1-3; D ambiguous. Germline CDR1 reads SGHDT; CDR2 reads YYEEEE. This CDR3 is built from 13 residues. Deletions cut 0 bases from V and 6 bases from J, with 7 bases between. CDR3 nucleotide sequence: TGTGCCAGCAGCTTGGGGGTGACAAACACCATATATTTT. This gives the protein CASSLGVTNTIYF. Supplemented by reference TRBV5-6 and TRBJ1-3, the full variable domain reads DAGVTQSPTHLIKTRGQQVTLRCSPKSGHDTVSWYQQALGQGPQFIFQYYEEEERQRGNFPDRFSGHQFPNYSSELNVNALLLGDSALYLCASSLGVTNTIYFGEGSWLTVV.

V usage is TRBV5-1 and J usage is TRBJ1-2; D is unclear. The V end was cut by 1 base, the J end by 6 bases, with 13 bases between. This CDR3 spans 14 amino acids. Germline lookup yields CDR1 SGHRS and CDR2 YFSETQ. The CDR3, as DNA: TGCGCCAGCAGCTTGAAGAGTCTTGGGGATGGCTACACCTTC. It yields the protein CASSLKSLGDGYTF.

This clone was found once. The gene calls are TRBV25-1 and TRBJ2-2, with D hard to call. The germline V gene encodes CDR1 MGHDK and CDR2 SYGVNS. V was pared by 8 bases and J by 3 bases, with 13 bases between. This CDR3 has 14 amino acids. The CDR3 is CASVGTLDTGELFF. The CDR3 nucleotides read TGTGCCAGCGTCGGTACATTAGACACCGGGGAGCTGTTTTTT.

The chain couples TRBV7-9 to TRBJ2-7; maybe TRBD2 (6 bases). Germline V gives CDR1 SEHNR, CDR2 FQNEAQ (reference sequence). The CDR3 contains 13 residues. Trimming left V 5 bases short and J 1 base short, with 9 bases between. The CDR3: CASSHGTSYEQYF. The CDR3 nucleotides are TGTGCCAGCAGCCACGGGACTTCCTACGAGCAGTACTTC.

V usage is TRBV7-9 and J usage is TRBJ1-2, with unresolved D. The CDR3 extends over 13 amino acids. Trimming took off 5 bases at V and 1 base at J, with 8 bases between the two ends. Per germline, CDR1 SEHNR and CDR2 FQNEAQ (reference sequence). The CDR3 region is CASSPASNYGYTF. The CDR3 DNA reads TGTGCCAGCAGCCCCGCCAGTAACTATGGCTACACCTTC. Together with reference TRBV7-9 and TRBJ1-2, the CDR3 gives the full variable domain: DTGVSQNPRHKITKRGQNVTFRCDPISEHNRLYWYRQTLGQGPEFLTYFQNEAQLEKSRLLSDRFSAERPKGSFSTLEIQRTEQGDSAMYLCASSPASNYGYTFGSGTRLTVV.

The chain links TRBV7-9 to TRBJ1-1; D is undetermined. Trimming pared 1 base from V and 0 bases from J, leaving 6 bases between. Germline assignment: CDR1 SEHNR and CDR2 FQNEAQ (reference sequence). There are 14 residues in the CDR3. DNA for the CDR3: TGTGCCAGCAGCTTAGGTCAGATGAACACTGAAGCTTTCTTT. As protein: CASSLGQMNTEAFF.

The chain carries TRBV28 and TRBJ2-2; no definite D call. From germline, CDR1 is MDHEN and CDR2 SYDVKM. This CDR3 contains 13 residues. Trimming shortened V by 4 bases and J by 8 bases, and 11 bases separated the two germline ends. CDR3 DNA: TGTGCCAGCAGTTCCCGCTTTACTGGGGAGCTGTTTTTT. Its translation is CASSSRFTGELFF.

V gene TRBV7-9 combines with J gene TRBJ1-2; D is undetermined. V was cut by 4 bases and J by 13 bases, with 19 bases left in between. Germline CDR1 is SEHNR and CDR2 is FQNEAQ (reference sequence). CDR3 length equals 13 residues. The CDR3 region is CASSSNLGLGCTF. The DNA of the CDR3 is TGTGCCAGCAGCTCTAACCTTGGGCTAGGGTGCACCTTC.

The genes are TRBV13 and TRBJ2-7, with 9 bases lining up with TRBD2. The CDR3 is 15 amino acids. CDR1 is PRHDT, CDR2 FYEKMQ, per germline (reference sequence). The trim removed 0 bases at V and 2 bases at J, leaving 2 bases unmatched. CDR3 sequence: CASSLGLAGTYEQYF. CDR3 sequence (DNA): TGTGCCAGCAGCTTAGGCCTAGCGGGGACCTACGAGCAGTACTTC. Supplemented by reference TRBV13 and TRBJ2-7, the full variable domain reads AAGVIQSPRHLIKEKRETATLKCYPIPRHDTVYWYQQGPGQDPQFLISFYEKMQSDKGSIPDRFSAQQFSDYHSELNMSSLELGDSALYFCASSLGLAGTYEQYFGPGTRLTVT.

This clone has more than one count but fewer than ten. The V call is TRBV3-1 (or the pseudogene TRBV3-2), the J call TRBJ1-2, with 9 bases matching TRBD1. In germline, CDR1 is LGHDT, CDR2 YNNKEL (reference sequence). The CDR3 extends over 13 amino acids. Unmatched junction bases numbered 2, after V lost 6 bases and J lost 3 bases. The CDR3 is CASRDRGDYGYTF. In DNA form, the CDR3 reads TGTGCCAGCAGGGACAGGGGCGACTATGGCTACACCTTC.

On this clone: This CDR3 is also generated by other DNA sequences in the sample. The V and J genes are TRBV19 and TRBJ1-1, with 7 nucleotides matching TRBD1. V lost 8 bases to trimming and J lost 2 bases; unmatched junction nucleotides: 5. The CDR3 contains 13 residues. In germline, CDR1 is LNHDA, CDR2 SQIVND (reference sequence). For the CDR3, the DNA is TGTGCCAGTCGGACAGGCCTAAACACTGAAGCTTTCTTT. Translation gives CASRTGLNTEAFF.

The V call is TRBV7-3, the J call TRBJ1-2; the match to TRBD1 covers 7 bases. From germline, CDR1 is SGHTA and CDR2 FQGTGA. With V trimmed by 5 bases and J by 11 bases, 11 bases remained unmatched. The CDR3 sequence is 13 residues long. CDR3 amino acids: CASSPVEGAIYTF. The CDR3 DNA reads as TGTGCCAGCAGCCCGGTGGAGGGGGCTATATACACCTTC.

This clone was counted a single time. This chain links TRBV6-5 with TRBJ1-2, with a possible D match to TRBD1 (6 bases). The ends were cut back, 6 bases at V and 6 bases at J, with 11 bases in the middle. The germline CDR1 and CDR2 sequences are MNHEY and SVGAGI. The CDR3 covers 12 residues. The CDR3: CASSVNRDGYTF. Here the CDR3 DNA reads TGTGCCAGCAGCGTCAACAGGGATGGCTACACCTTC.

CDR3 region: CASSYTNQALLDEQFF. CDR3 nucleotides: TGTGCCAGCAGTTATACGAATCAGGCCCTCCTCGATGAGCAGTTCTTC. The V call is TRBV6-5, the J call TRBJ2-1, with D uncertain. The CDR3 runs 16 residues. Germline-derived CDR1 and CDR2 are MNHEY and SVGAGI. The V gene lost 3 bases and the J gene lost 8 bases, with 20 bases spanning the gap.

The genes are TRBV19 and TRBJ2-7, with TRBD2 matching over 12 bases. Germline assignment: CDR1 LNHDA and CDR2 SQIVND (reference sequence). The V gene end was trimmed by 4 bases and the J gene end by 0 bases; junction bases not matched to a gene: 10. This CDR3 contains 18 residues. As DNA, the CDR3 is TGTGCCAGTAGTACCCAAGGACTAGCGGGGCCCAGCTCCTACGAGCAGTACTTC. It translates to CASSTQGLAGPSSYEQYF.

The chain uses TRBV7-2 and TRBJ2-2, with 11 bases matching TRBD2. Per germline, CDR1 SGHTA and CDR2 FQGNSA. The CDR3 is 16 residues long. Unmatched junction bases numbered 8, after V lost 5 bases and J lost 6 bases. This CDR3 reads CASSGIAGGLAGELFF. CDR3 DNA: TGTGCCAGCAGCGGAATAGCGGGGGGGTTAGCCGGGGAGCTGTTTTTT.

Only one count was recorded for this clone. V and J are TRBV4-2 and TRBJ1-2, with TRBD1 identical over 10 bases. V shed 4 bases, J shed 5 bases, and the junction held 1 base outside the gene matches. Germline CDR1 LGHNA, CDR2 YNFKEQ. The length of the CDR3 is 13 residues. CDR3 coding DNA: TGTGCCAGCAGCCTGGGACAGGGGTATGGCTACACCTTC. Translating gives CASSLGQGYGYTF.

This rearrangement joins TRBV3-1 (or the pseudogene TRBV3-2) to TRBJ2-5, with 11 bases that match TRBD2. Per germline, CDR1 LGHDT and CDR2 YNNKEL (reference sequence). V was clipped by 2 bases and J by 5 bases; unmatched bases: 10. This CDR3 has 17 amino acids. The CDR3 DNA reads TGTGCCAGCAGCCAATTTCGTAGCGGGGGGGCGGAGGAGACCCAGTACTTC. This encodes CASSQFRSGGAEETQYF.

This clone was detected only a few times. The chain's CDR3 is CASSSRAGTSYEQYF. CDR3 bases: TGTGCCAGCAGCTCGCGGGCGGGGACTTCCTACGAGCAGTACTTC. This chain connects TRBV7-8 to TRBJ2-7, with TRBD2 as a possible D gene (6 bases). Between the trimmed V and J ends, which lost 4 bases and 1 base, there was a span of 14 bases. The V gene's germline CDR1 is SGHVS and CDR2 FQNEAQ. The CDR3 sequence is 15 residues long.

The gene calls are TRBV5-4 and TRBJ2-7, with 11 bases identical to TRBD2. CDR3 length: 18 residues. Trimming took 2 bases from V and 0 from J; bases not matched to a gene: 10. Germline loops: CDR1 SGHNT, CDR2 YYREEE (reference sequence). CDR3 nucleotides: TGTGCCAGCAGCTTAGGAAGGCCTAGCGGGGGGTTCTCCTACGAGCAGTACTTC. Amino acids: CASSLGRPSGGFSYEQYF.

The V and J genes are TRBV3-1 (or the pseudogene TRBV3-2) and TRBJ1-4, with 7 bases fitting TRBD1. V lost 1 base and J lost 0; bases outside the gene matches: 14. CDR1 and CDR2 from the germline V gene are LGHDT and YNNKEL (reference sequence). The CDR3 extends over 20 amino acids. CDR3: CASSQAPPTGRSTTNEKLFF. CDR3 in DNA: TGTGCCAGCAGCCAAGCCCCTCCGACAGGGCGATCAACAACTAATGAAAAACTGTTTTTT.

CDR3 coding DNA: TGTGCCGCCAAAGGGAGGGACGGACTGAACACTGAAGCTTTCTTT. Encoded protein: CAAKGRDGLNTEAFF. The V and J genes are TRBV19 and TRBJ1-1; TRBD1 might be the D (5 bases). CDR3 size: 15 residues. Trimming shortened V by 11 bases and J by 0 bases, and 19 bases separated the two germline ends. CDR1 LNHDA and CDR2 SQIVND come from the germline V gene (reference sequence).

J is TRBJ1-1 and V is TRBV5-1; 8 nucleotides align to TRBD1. Germline V gives CDR1 SGHRS, CDR2 YFSETQ. The CDR3 contains 15 residues. V was clipped by 5 bases and J by 3 bases; unmatched bases: 9. Here the CDR3 DNA reads TGCGCCAGCAGTCCGACAGGGGCGAAGTACACTGAAGCTTTCTTT. Translation gives CASSPTGAKYTEAFF.